The next 31 T cell receptor beta chains were all read from a single sample in a study of T cells in women clearing cervical HPV infection. Only in-frame clones appear in the TCRdb table, and some are missing; sequencing was by immunoSEQ multiplex PCR. The repertoire table contains tens of thousands of clones. Sample: blood buffy coat. All receptors derive from a woman between 18 and 69 years old with a cervical HPV16 infection that either progressed to CIN3+ or cleared (not recorded which).

Worth noting for this clone: The read falls 3 residues short of the CDR3 end, and the missing part is taken from the germline J gene. The J gene is TRBJ2-3, the V gene TRBV12-3 or TRBV12-4, with D maybe TRBD1 (6 bases). The CDR3 runs to 16 residues. The ends were cut back, 6 bases at V and 1 base at J, with 17 bases in the middle. CDR3 region: CASSLLARQGTDTQYF. The DNA read from the CDR3 is TGTGCCAGCAGCCTCCTGGCGAGACAGGGCACAGATACG.

Notes on this clone: The DNA ends 3 residues before the CDR3 does, and the rest of the CDR3 is filled in from the germline J gene. V gene TRBV5-6 combines with J gene TRBJ2-2; no firm D call. The germline gives CDR1 SGHDT, CDR2 YYEEEE. Trimming stripped 0 bases from V and 3 bases from J, with 6 bases between. The CDR3 length is 14 residues. This CDR3 reads CASSLGPYTGELFF. CDR3 bases read: TGTGCCAGCAGCTTGGGTCCTTACACCGGGGAG.

Concerning this clone itself: Sequencing ends 3 residues short of the CDR3 end; the germline J gene provides the rest. The chain joins TRBV6-4 to TRBJ1-2; tentative D call: TRBD1 (6 bases). The length of the CDR3 is 17 residues. Trimming left V 2 bases short and J 6 bases short, with 22 bases between. Germline-derived CDR1 and CDR2 are MRHNA and SNTAGT. The CDR3 protein is CASSDPTRDNLRHGYTF. CDR3 DNA (partial): TGTGCCAGCAGTGACCCGACTCGGGACAATCTCCGCCATGGC.

To note about this clone: The read comes to an end 3 residues before the CDR3 does, leaving the germline J gene to fill in the end. V is TRBV19 and J is TRBJ1-2; D unresolved. The germline V gene encodes CDR1 LNHDA and CDR2 SQIVND (reference sequence). This CDR3 is 11 amino acids long. CDR3 bases read: TGTGCCAGTAGTATGGCAAATGAC. The encoded protein is CASSMAND. The complete CDR3 reads CASSMANDYTF.

Remarks on this clone: With the read ending 3 residues before the CDR3 end, the germline J gene is used to fill in that end. V and J are TRBV19 and TRBJ1-3, with 9 positions matching TRBD1. Germline V CDR1 and CDR2: LNHDA, SQIVND (reference sequence). This CDR3 comprises 11 residues. The CDR3 bases that were read are TGTGCCAGTGGGCCCGGGACAGGG. It specifies CASGPGTG. In full, the CDR3 is CASGPGTGIYF. Variable domain in full (rest from reference TRBV19 and TRBJ1-3): DGGITQSPKYLFRKEGQNVTLSCEQNLNHDAMYWYRQDPGQGLRLIYYSQIVNDFQKGDIAEGYSVSREKKESFPLTVTSAQKNPTAFYLCASGPGTGIYFGEGSWLTVV.

Remarks on this clone: An end of the junction does not agree with germline; a read error may underlie this. The read terminates 3 residues ahead of where the CDR3 ends, so the germline J gene completes it. This same CDR3 is encoded by further DNA sequences in the sample. This chain uses TRBV18 with TRBJ1-3; tentative D call: TRBD1 (5 bases). The CDR3 consists of 17 residues. Germline assignment: CDR1 KGHSH and CDR2 LQKENI. Partial CDR3 DNA: TGTGCCAGCTCACCACGGACGCAGGGTGCCTCTGGAAACACA. Its translation is CASSPRTQGASGNT. The whole CDR3 protein reads CASSPRTQGASGNTIYF.

For this clone: The sequence runs out 3 residues before the end of the CDR3; the remainder is reconstructed from the germline J gene. The chain has TRBV20-1 and TRBJ2-3; TRBD2 agrees at 8 bases. CDR1 DFQATT and CDR2 SNEGSKA come from the germline V gene (reference sequence). Losses at the gene ends were 1 base for V and 4 bases for J; bases not matched to a gene: 7. There are 15 residues in the CDR3. The CDR3 bases that were read are TGCAGTGCTAGAGGCGGGGCGGGAGGAGCAGATACG. It specifies CSARGGAGGADT. The whole CDR3 protein reads CSARGGAGGADTQYF.

To note about this clone: The sequenced fragment ends 3 residues before the CDR3 boundary, so the rest is inferred from the germline J gene. The J gene is TRBJ1-5, the V gene TRBV29-1; possibly TRBD1 for D (5 bases). This CDR3 contains 12 residues. Between the trimmed V and J ends, which lost 6 bases and 4 bases, there was a span of 10 bases. Germline CDR1 reads SQVTM; CDR2 reads ANQGSEA. This CDR3 is CSVRDSNQPQHF. The CDR3 bases that were read are TGCAGCGTCCGGGACTCTAATCAGCCC.

About this clone itself: The read ends 3 residues before the CDR3 terminus; that terminus is restored from the germline J gene. V is TRBV5-1 and J is TRBJ2-2, with 8 bases fitting TRBD1. Germline assignment: CDR1 SGHRS and CDR2 YFSETQ. This CDR3 region has 16 residues. V gave up 4 bases and J gave up 4 bases; unmatched junction bases: 9. Partial CDR3 DNA: TGCGCCAGCAGCCCCCGGACAGGGCAGACCACCGGGGAG. Its protein product is CASSPRTGQTTGE. The whole CDR3 protein is CASSPRTGQTTGELFF.

With respect to this clone: The missing CDR3 end, 3 residues past where the read stops, is filled in from the germline J gene. The chain uses TRBV29-1 and TRBJ2-6; maybe TRBD1 (7 bases). This CDR3 is 16 amino acids long. Per germline, CDR1 SQVTM and CDR2 ANQGSEA. Deletions cut 5 bases from V and 0 bases from J, with 14 bases between. Incomplete CDR3 DNA: TGCAGCGTTTTACAGGGGACTCGCTCTGGGGCCAACGTC. Encoded protein: CSVLQGTRSGANV. The entire CDR3 sequence reads CSVLQGTRSGANVLTF.

In the case of this clone: Sequencing ends 3 residues short of the CDR3 end; the germline J gene provides the rest. The chain has TRBV9 and TRBJ1-6; a possible D gene is TRBD1 (6 bases). V was cut by 4 bases and J by 7 bases, with 12 bases left in between. The CDR3 length is 14 residues. Germline assignment: CDR1 SGDLS and CDR2 YYNGEE. CDR3 bases read: TGTGCCAGCAGCACCGGGACACCAAATTCACCC. It translates to CASSTGTPNSP. The complete CDR3 reads CASSTGTPNSPLHF.

With regard to this clone: The observed sequence ends 3 residues before the CDR3 terminus, with the missing tail filled in from the germline J gene. The chain combines TRBV19 with TRBJ2-2; D is possibly TRBD1 (5 bases). V was trimmed by 3 bases and J by 6 bases, leaving 14 bases between them. Germline V gene lookup returns CDR1 LNHDA and CDR2 SQIVND (reference sequence). This CDR3 region has 15 residues. The covered CDR3 bases are TGTGCCAGTAGTATCCGGCAGGTAGGGGCCGGGGAG. Translating it yields CASSIRQVGAGE. Given in full, the CDR3 is CASSIRQVGAGELFF.

Regarding this clone: Sequencing ends 3 residues short of the CDR3 end; the germline J gene provides the rest. V usage is TRBV7-2 and J usage is TRBJ1-2, with 8 bases that match TRBD1. The germline V gene has CDR1 SGHTA and CDR2 FQGNSA. The CDR3 is 16 amino acids. The CDR3 bases that were read are TGTGCCAGCAGCTTAGCGGCCGGACAGGGTTTCTACGAC. Translation: CASSLAAGQGFYD. The entire CDR3 protein is CASSLAAGQGFYDYTF.

Concerning this clone: Coverage ceases 3 residues before the CDR3 finishes, and the germline J gene fills in the end. The J gene is TRBJ2-6, the V gene TRBV4-2; 12 nucleotides match TRBD2. Germline V CDR1 and CDR2: LGHNA, YNFKEQ. CDR3 length: 20 amino acids. The trim removed 4 bases at V and 2 bases at J, leaving 12 bases unmatched. The CDR3 spells CASSRGQGLAGRAGANVLTF. The part of the CDR3 DNA that was read is TGTGCCAGCAGCCGCGGACAGGGACTAGCGGGCCGGGCTGGGGCCAACGTC.

Concerning this clone itself: Additional DNA sequences in this sample encode the identical CDR3. CDR3 bases read: TGTGCCAGCAGTGCTGGGACAGCCGGAAACACC. Amino acids: CASSAGTAGNT. Given in full, the CDR3 is CASSAGTAGNTIYF. The chain joins TRBV2 to TRBJ1-3, with TRBD1 matching over 7 bases. Read sequence stops 3 residues before the CDR3 end, and the germline J gene provides the missing end. Trimming cost V 4 bases and J 4 bases; bases outside gene matches: 4. The CDR3 runs 14 residues. The germline V gene encodes CDR1 SNHLY and CDR2 FYNNEI. The variable domain in full, with the rest retrieved from reference TRBV2 and TRBJ1-3, is EPEVTQTPSHQVTQMGQEVILRCVPISNHLYFYWYRQILGQKVEFLVSFYNNEISEKSEIFDDQFSVERPDGSNFTLKIRSTKLEDSAMYFCASSAGTAGNTIYFGEGSWLTVV.

In the case of this clone: The observed sequence ends 3 residues before the CDR3 terminus, with the missing tail filled in from the germline J gene. This sequence joins TRBV20-1 and TRBJ1-2; D unresolved. The germline V gene encodes CDR1 DFQATT and CDR2 SNEGSKA (reference sequence). The CDR3 sequence is 13 residues long. Trimming stripped 3 bases from V and 6 bases from J, with 14 bases between. The sequenced part of the CDR3 DNA is TGCAGTGCTAGCGGCAGGAACTCCGATGGC. Its translation is CSASGRNSDG. The full CDR3 protein is CSASGRNSDGYTF.

The CDR3 loop is CAWSSAYEQYF. Partial CDR3 DNA: TGTGCCTGGAGTTCCGCCTACGAG. The genes are TRBV30 and TRBJ2-7, with unresolved D. The CDR3 end falls 3 residues outside the read, so it is completed with the germline J gene. In germline, CDR1 is GTSNPN, CDR2 SVGIG (reference sequence). The CDR3 has 11 residues. V lost 2 bases to trimming and J lost 2 bases, with 4 bases between them.

Turning to this clone: The DNA ends 3 residues before the CDR3 does, and the rest of the CDR3 is filled in from the germline J gene. The genes are TRBV20-1 and TRBJ2-1; D is ambiguous. V was clipped by 5 bases and J by 2 bases, with 13 bases between them. CDR3 length: 14 residues. Germline V gene sequence: CDR1 DFQATT, CDR2 SNEGSKA (reference sequence). The sequenced CDR3 bases are TGCAGTGCTCTACAGCTGAACCCCTACAATGAG. Its translation is CSALQLNPYNE. The CDR3 in its entirety is CSALQLNPYNEQFF.

On this clone: The read ends 3 residues shy of where the CDR3 ends; the end is completed using the germline J gene. This chain connects TRBV7-2 to TRBJ1-2, with D perhaps matching TRBD1 (6 bases). The germline CDR1 and CDR2 sequences are SGHTA and FQGNSA. This CDR3 is built from 14 residues. Deletions cut 5 bases from V and 4 bases from J, with 14 bases between. Partial CDR3 DNA: TGTGCCAGCAGCCTCGAGGGGGTGAGCTATGGC. Encoded protein: CASSLEGVSYG. The full CDR3 is CASSLEGVSYGYTF.

In the case of this clone: The CDR3 extends 3 residues past the end of the read, so its final part is completed from the germline J gene. V usage is TRBV18 and J usage is TRBJ1-3, with 7 bases lining up with TRBD1. CDR1 KGHSH and CDR2 LQKENI come from the germline V gene. This CDR3 region has 16 residues. V shed 6 bases and J 2 bases; nucleotides not matched to a gene: 10. The CDR3 DNA, read in part, is TGTGCCAGCTCGAACCAGGGGGGTCATACTGGAAACACC. The encoded protein is CASSNQGGHTGNT. The entire CDR3 sequence reads CASSNQGGHTGNTIYF. Based on the CDR3 plus reference TRBV18 and TRBJ1-3, the full variable domain is NAGVMQNPRHLVRRRGQEARLRCSPMKGHSHVYWYRQLPEEGLKFMVYLQKENIIDESGMPKERFSAEFPKEGPSILRIQQVVRGDSAAYFCASSNQGGHTGNTIYFGEGSWLTVV.

Notes on this clone: The read finishes 3 residues shy of the CDR3 end, and the germline J gene is used to complete it. The chain has TRBV20-1 and TRBJ2-1; D gene ambiguous. In germline, CDR1 is DFQATT, CDR2 SNEGSKA (reference sequence). CDR3 length equals 15 residues. The V gene lost 4 bases and the J gene lost 3 bases, with 16 bases spanning the gap. The sequenced CDR3 bases are TGCAGTGCTATCAAAATATCGGTTAACTACAATGAG. Translation gives CSAIKISVNYNE. The entire CDR3 protein reads CSAIKISVNYNEQFF.

Concerning this clone: The CDR3 end lies 3 residues beyond the end of the read and is filled in from the germline J gene. V and J are TRBV19 and TRBJ2-7; 9 bases match TRBD1. Unmatched junction bases numbered 9, after V lost 3 bases and J lost 3 bases. CDR1 is LNHDA and CDR2 is SQIVND in the germline V gene (reference sequence). The CDR3 contains 16 residues. CDR3 loop: CASSITGTGLIYEQYF. Partial CDR3 DNA: TGTGCCAGTAGTATTACCGGGACAGGGCTAATCTACGAG.

To note about this clone: Sequencing ends 3 residues short of the CDR3 end; the germline J gene provides the rest. V and J are TRBV5-6 and TRBJ1-4, with D perhaps matching TRBD1 (6 bases). V dropped 1 base and J dropped 3 bases, with 7 bases sitting between them. The CDR3 loop spans 14 amino acids. Germline V gene sequence: CDR1 SGHDT, CDR2 YYEEEE. CDR3 bases read: TGTGCCAGCAGCTTGTCAGGGGCTAATGAAAAA. It codes for CASSLSGANEK. The entire CDR3 protein reads CASSLSGANEKLFF. The entire variable domain, with the rest obtained from reference TRBV5-6 and TRBJ1-4, is as follows: DAGVTQSPTHLIKTRGQQVTLRCSPKSGHDTVSWYQQALGQGPQFIFQYYEEEERQRGNFPDRFSGHQFPNYSSELNVNALLLGDSALYLCASSLSGANEKLFFGSGTQLSVL.

As regards this clone: Read sequence stops 3 residues before the CDR3 end, and the germline J gene provides the missing end. V is TRBV7-3 and J is TRBJ2-2; possible D gene TRBD1, 5 bases. CDR3 length: 16 residues. Germline CDR1 reads SGHTA; CDR2 reads FQGTGA. The sequenced CDR3 bases are TGTGCCAGCAGCCTCGGGCCCCTGGCTGGGGCCAACGTG. This translates into CASSLGPLAGANV. The complete CDR3 sequence is CASSLGPLAGANVLFF. Full variable domain (remainder filled in from reference TRBV7-3 and TRBJ2-2): GAGVSQTPSNKVTEKGKYVELRCDPISGHTALYWYRQSLGQGPEFLIYFQGTGAADDSGLPNDRFFAVRPEGSVSTLKIQRTERGDSAVYLCASSLGPLAGANVLFFGEGSRLTVL.

Note on this clone: The sequence runs out 3 residues before the end of the CDR3; the remainder is reconstructed from the germline J gene. This chain connects TRBV27 to TRBJ1-6; 10 bases fit TRBD1. After removal of 4 bases from V and 9 bases from J, the junction contained 3 bases not matched to a gene. The CDR3 has 14 residues. Germline CDR1 MNHEY, CDR2 SMNVEV (reference sequence). Partial CDR3 DNA: TGTGCCAGCAGTTACGGGGACAGGGGTTCACCC. Its translation: CASSYGDRGSP. The CDR3 in its entirety is CASSYGDRGSPLHF.

Turning to this clone: From the germline J gene comes the end of the CDR3, since the read stops 3 residues before it. The same CDR3 is also encoded by other DNA sequences in this sample. The chain combines TRBV5-5 with TRBJ2-3; D possibly corresponds to TRBD2 (5 bases). This CDR3 contains 15 residues. Looked up from germline, CDR1 is SGHKS and CDR2 is YYEKEE (reference sequence). Trimming left V 3 bases short and J 0 bases short, with 11 bases between. The CDR3 bases that were read are TGTGCCAGCAGCTCAGGACTGGCTAGCACAGATACG. Translating gives CASSSGLASTDT. The full CDR3 protein reads CASSSGLASTDTQYF.

As for this clone: The read ends 3 residues before the CDR3 terminus; that terminus is restored from the germline J gene. This chain uses TRBV18 with TRBJ2-3, with TRBD2 as a possible D gene (6 bases). Germline loops: CDR1 KGHSH, CDR2 LQKENI. The germline V and J ends were trimmed by 1 base and 1 base, with 21 bases remaining between them. The CDR3 runs to 19 residues. The CDR3 spells CASSPRTGVNRAGTDTQYF. The part of the CDR3 DNA that was read is TGTGCCAGCTCACCACGAACGGGGGTGAATAGGGCCGGCACAGATACG.

Points on this clone: The CDR3 end is not reached by the read, which stops 3 residues before it; the germline J gene fills it in. The V call is TRBV12-3 or TRBV12-4, the J call TRBJ2-2, with TRBD1 as a possible D gene (5 bases). V was shortened by 6 bases and J by 5 bases, with 7 bases between the two germline ends. This CDR3 region has 12 residues. CDR3 amino acids: CASRPGTGELFF. Incomplete CDR3 DNA: TGTGCCAGCAGGCCAGGGACCGGGGAG.

A remark on this clone: The read terminates 3 residues ahead of where the CDR3 ends, so the germline J gene completes it. J is TRBJ2-7 and V is TRBV19; 8 bases align to TRBD2. Trimming cost V 5 bases and J 2 bases; bases outside gene matches: 5. This CDR3 contains 14 residues. The V gene's germline CDR1 is LNHDA and CDR2 SQIVND (reference sequence). The sequenced part of the CDR3 DNA is TGTGCCAGTAGTGCGCTAGCGGGTGCCTACGAG. Protein sequence: CASSALAGAYE. The whole CDR3 protein reads CASSALAGAYEQYF.

Worth noting for this clone: The CDR3 is cut off 3 residues early in the read; its end comes from the germline J gene. The rearrangement links TRBV30 to TRBJ1-4; TRBD1 is a possible D gene (6 bases). Germline CDR1 and CDR2: GTSNPN and SVGIG (reference sequence). The CDR3 sequence is 13 residues long. Incomplete CDR3 DNA: TGTGCCTGGACCACAGGGTTCGGGTCACCA. This encodes CAWTTGFGSP. The entire CDR3 reads CAWTTGFGSPLFF.

A note on this clone: The read gets to within 3 residues of the CDR3 end, and the germline J gene fills in the rest. J is TRBJ2-1 and V is TRBV5-1; 11 bases agree with TRBD1. CDR1 and CDR2 from the germline V gene are SGHRS and YFSETQ. The CDR3 covers 15 residues. Trimming took 3 bases from V and 7 from J; bases not matched to a gene: 6. The CDR3 DNA, read in part, is TGCGCCAGCAGCTACCCGGGACAGGGGGTAAATGAG. Its translation is CASSYPGQGVNE. In full, the CDR3 reads CASSYPGQGVNEQFF.